The 3 T cell receptor beta chains given below trace back to one sample, sequenced in a study of regulatory T cells in long-lasting Graves disease. The time point was: newly diagnosed GD, antithyroid drugs for less than 3 months. RNA isolated from PBMCs was used to make the TCR library. Library construction for TCR beta used iRepertoire HTBI primers and Arm-PCR of CDR3 regions. MiXCR was run by TCRdb on the multiplex PCR reads, yielding one entry per CDR3 protein. The table has hundreds of thousands of distinct CDR3 sequences, 13% seen once; the top ten hold roughly a tenth. The data also belong to a second study, concerning T cells in Graves' hyperthyroidism and ophthalmopathy.

The specimen comprised peripheral blood mononuclear cells (PBMCs), sampled at new diagnosis, from a patient treated with antithyroid drugs. All receptors come from a man aged 25-40 years with Graves disease.

This clonotype was counted many times. The chain links TRBV14 to TRBJ2-7; TRBD2 matches 13 bases. V shed 3 bases and J 2 bases; nucleotides not matched to a gene: 13. This CDR3 region has 19 residues. CDR1 and CDR2 from the germline V gene are SGHDN and FVKESK. Here the CDR3 reads CASSHALPGLAGPAYEQYF. The CDR3 nucleotides are TGTGCCAGCAGCCACGCCTTACCGGGACTAGCGGGACCCGCCTACGAGCAGTACTTC.

This clonotype was recorded many times. V usage is TRBV5-1 and J usage is TRBJ2-2; 11 bases map to TRBD2. This CDR3 spans 17 amino acids. Germline loops: CDR1 SGHRS, CDR2 YFSETQ. V gave up 0 bases and J gave up 4 bases; unmatched junction bases: 5. Here the CDR3 reads CASSLGPLAGGTGELFF. The CDR3, as DNA: TGCGCCAGCAGCTTGGGCCCCCTAGCGGGAGGCACCGGGGAGCTGTTTTTT.

The genes are TRBV19 and TRBJ2-1, with D perhaps TRBD2 (5 bases). V was clipped by 3 bases and J by 7 bases, with 13 bases between them. CDR1 and CDR2 from the germline V gene are LNHDA and SQIVND (reference sequence). The CDR3 is made up of 14 amino acids. The CDR3, as DNA: TGTGCCAGTAGTATCGAGGGCCCCAGGAATGAGCAGTTCTTC. It translates to CASSIEGPRNEQFF.